A selection of T cell receptor beta chains follows, all from one sample in a study of T cells in Graves' hyperthyroidism and ophthalmopathy. TCRdb re-called the multiplex PCR reads with MiXCR, one entry per CDR3 protein. This table has approximately 870,000 distinct CDR3 sequences, more than 30% appearing once. The source material was blood. These receptors were obtained from a man aged 18 to 29 with Graves' hyperthyroidism. The CDR3 runs from the conserved cysteine through the conserved F or W. Fields, in order: D gene, clone size, V gene, J gene, CDR3 protein, CDR3 DNA. The D gene is left open where the match is weak. The size entry is marked missing in some rows and otherwise reads once, few, many or a size class.

d_gene: -; abundance: few; v_gene: TRBV7-9; j_gene: TRBJ1-3; CDR3aa: CASSSLGITPGNTIYF; CDR3nt: TGTGCCAGCAGCTCCCTGGGAATAACGCCTGGAAACACCATATATTTT
d_gene: -; abundance: many; v_gene: TRBV6-4; j_gene: TRBJ1-5; CDR3aa: CASSDSEGSNQPQHF; CDR3nt: TGTGCCAGCAGTGACTCAGAGGGGAGCAATCAGCCCCAGCATTTT
d_gene: -; abundance: -; v_gene: TRBV12-3/TRBV12-4; j_gene: TRBJ2-5; CDR3aa: CASSLETGETQYF; CDR3nt: TGTGCCAGCAGTTTGGAGACAGGAGAGACCCAGTACTTC
d_gene: -; abundance: -; v_gene: TRBV10-3; j_gene: TRBJ2-7; CDR3aa: CARTGTTGTYEQYF; CDR3nt: TGTGCCCGCACCGGGACAACAGGCACCTACGAGCAGTACTTC
d_gene: -; abundance: few; v_gene: TRBV6-5; j_gene: TRBJ1-5; CDR3aa: CASSYEETGPNQPQHF; CDR3nt: TGTGCCAGCAGTTACGAGGAGACCGGCCCTAATCAGCCCCAGCATTTT
d_gene: -; abundance: many; v_gene: TRBV29-1; j_gene: TRBJ2-5; CDR3aa: CSVERSGTDQETQYF; CDR3nt: TGCAGCGTTGAACGTAGCGGGACAGATCAAGAGACCCAGTACTTC
d_gene: -; abundance: few; v_gene: TRBV12-3/TRBV12-4; j_gene: TRBJ1-5; CDR3aa: CASTHGPNQPQHF; CDR3nt: TGTGCCAGCACCCACGGCCCCAATCAGCCCCAGCATTTT
d_gene: -; abundance: few; v_gene: TRBV7-2; j_gene: TRBJ1-1; CDR3aa: CASSPDGQGSEAFF; CDR3nt: TGTGCCAGCAGCCCTGATGGGCAGGGGAGTGAAGCTTTCTTT
d_gene: -; abundance: -; v_gene: TRBV7-2; j_gene: TRBJ2-7; CDR3aa: CATLTGYEQYF; CDR3nt: TGTGCCACCCTCACGGGGTACGAGCAGTACTTC
d_gene: -; abundance: -; v_gene: TRBV9; j_gene: TRBJ1-1; CDR3aa: CASSPEGGDSEAFF; CDR3nt: TGTGCCAGCAGCCCCGAGGGGGGGGATTCTGAAGCTTTCTTT
d_gene: -; abundance: few; v_gene: TRBV11-2; j_gene: TRBJ1-1; CDR3aa: CASSLSGQGLTEAFF; CDR3nt: TGTGCCAGCAGCTTATCGGGGCAGGGGTTGACTGAAGCTTTCTTT
d_gene: TRBD1; abundance: -; v_gene: TRBV2; j_gene: TRBJ2-7; CDR3aa: CAGTDREFTYEQYF; CDR3nt: TGTGCCGGCACCGACAGGGAGTTCACCTACGAGCAGTACTTC
d_gene: TRBD1; abundance: -; v_gene: TRBV10-3; j_gene: TRBJ2-3; CDR3aa: CAISELDRGTDTQYF; CDR3nt: TGTGCCATCAGTGAATTGGACAGGGGCACAGATACGCAGTATTTT
d_gene: -; abundance: -; v_gene: TRBV20-1; j_gene: TRBJ1-4; CDR3aa: CGARGQTGEKLFF; CDR3nt: TGCGGTGCTAGAGGGCAGACTGGGGAAAAACTGTTTTTT
d_gene: -; abundance: -; v_gene: TRBV2; j_gene: TRBJ1-2; CDR3aa: CASSETSGGYTF; CDR3nt: TGTGCCAGCAGTGAAACTTCGGGTGGCTACACCTTC
d_gene: -; abundance: -; v_gene: TRBV6-6; j_gene: TRBJ1-2; CDR3aa: CASSDPLGVVNYGYTF; CDR3nt: TGTGCCAGCAGTGACCCCTTGGGGGTAGTTAACTATGGCTACACCTTC
d_gene: -; abundance: many; v_gene: TRBV15; j_gene: TRBJ1-1; CDR3aa: CATSPVGTEAFF; CDR3nt: TGTGCCACCAGCCCTGTCGGCACTGAAGCTTTCTTT
d_gene: -; abundance: -; v_gene: TRBV3-1; j_gene: TRBJ1-1; CDR3aa: CASSQDLTTEAFF; CDR3nt: TGTGCCAGCAGCCAAGACCTGACAACTGAAGCTTTCTTT
d_gene: -; abundance: -; v_gene: TRBV2; j_gene: TRBJ2-2; CDR3aa: CASSERPTGELFF; CDR3nt: TGTGCCAGCAGTGAAAGGCCCACCGGGGAGCTGTTTTTT
d_gene: TRBD2; abundance: few; v_gene: TRBV12-3/TRBV12-4; j_gene: TRBJ2-5; CDR3aa: CATRMAGGGETQYF; CDR3nt: TGTGCCACCCGGATGGCGGGGGGCGGAGAGACCCAGTACTTC
d_gene: -; abundance: -; v_gene: TRBV29-1; j_gene: TRBJ1-2; CDR3aa: CSVEGEYGYTF; CDR3nt: TGCAGCGTCGAGGGGGAGTATGGCTACACCTTC
d_gene: -; abundance: -; v_gene: TRBV5-6; j_gene: TRBJ1-6; CDR3aa: CASSLGRAGSPLHF; CDR3nt: TGTGCCAGCAGCTTGGGCAGGGCGGGTTCACCCCTCCACTTT
d_gene: -; abundance: few; v_gene: TRBV9; j_gene: TRBJ1-2; CDR3aa: CASSAGFPGSYGYTF; CDR3nt: TGTGCCAGCAGCGCCGGATTTCCGGGGAGCTATGGCTACACCTTC
d_gene: -; abundance: many; v_gene: TRBV9; j_gene: TRBJ1-2; CDR3aa: CASSVARATANYGYTF; CDR3nt: TGTGCCAGCAGCGTAGCTCGGGCGACGGCTAACTATGGCTACACCTTC
d_gene: -; abundance: -; v_gene: TRBV10-3; j_gene: TRBJ2-2; CDR3aa: CAISDIGNTNTGELLF; CDR3nt: TGTGCCATCAGTGACATCGGGAATACCAACACCGGGGAGCTGCTTTTT
d_gene: -; abundance: -; v_gene: TRBV20-1; j_gene: TRBJ2-3; CDR3aa: CSAIGGIFTDTQYF; CDR3nt: TGCAGTGCTATTGGGGGCATCTTCACAGATACGCAGTATTTT
d_gene: -; abundance: many; v_gene: TRBV2; j_gene: TRBJ2-5; CDR3aa: CASKRVQETQYF; CDR3nt: TGTGCCAGCAAGCGGGTACAAGAGACCCAGTACTTC
d_gene: -; abundance: -; v_gene: TRBV25-1; j_gene: TRBJ2-7; CDR3aa: CASSARVGRSYEQYF; CDR3nt: TGTGCCAGCAGTGCTAGAGTAGGAAGAAGCTACGAGCAGTACTTC
d_gene: -; abundance: -; v_gene: TRBV4-1; j_gene: TRBJ1-4; CDR3aa: CASSQGASSALDEKLFF; CDR3nt: TGCGCCAGCAGCCAAGGGGCTTCCTCGGCCTTGGATGAAAAACTGTTTTTT
d_gene: -; abundance: many; v_gene: TRBV7-6; j_gene: TRBJ2-7; CDR3aa: CASSQGARTSYEQYF; CDR3nt: TGTGCCAGCAGCCAAGGAGCGCGTACATCCTACGAGCAGTACTTC
d_gene: TRBD1; abundance: once; v_gene: TRBV20-1; j_gene: TRBJ2-2; CDR3aa: CSAREWTGLGELFF; CDR3nt: TGCAGTGCTAGAGAGTGGACAGGCCTCGGGGAGCTGTTTTTT
d_gene: TRBD1; abundance: many; v_gene: TRBV15; j_gene: TRBJ1-1; CDR3aa: CATSTSWTGKAFF; CDR3nt: TGTGCCACCAGCACTTCTTGGACAGGGAAGGCTTTCTTT
d_gene: TRBD2; abundance: -; v_gene: TRBV9; j_gene: TRBJ2-2; CDR3aa: CASSVGGGRGELFF; CDR3nt: TGTGCCAGCAGCGTAGGGGGGGGTCGTGGGGAGCTGTTTTTT
d_gene: -; abundance: -; v_gene: TRBV5-1; j_gene: TRBJ1-3; CDR3aa: CASRQGLSGNTIYF; CDR3nt: TGCGCCAGCAGGCAGGGCCTCTCTGGAAACACCATATATTTT
d_gene: -; abundance: -; v_gene: TRBV7-8; j_gene: TRBJ2-2; CDR3aa: CASSPLSWYANTGELFF; CDR3nt: TGTGCCAGCAGCCCACTATCTTGGTACGCGAACACCGGGGAGCTGTTTTTT